This entry lists 8 T cell receptor beta chains sequenced from one sample in a study of T-cell memory formation after mild COVID-19. TCRdb re-analysed the 5' RACE reads in MiXCR, keeping a single row per CDR3 protein. The sample lists roughly 280,000 distinct CDR3 sequences; roughly 16% were seen once. Sequenced material: PBMCs or a T cell subset sorted from them (not recorded which). The receptors shown here come from a man aged 18 to 29 who had mild COVID-19 (a few samples of this study predate the infection). Cell type and time point are not known.

This clonotype has a handful of counts. V and J are TRBV7-2 and TRBJ2-3; D remains ambiguous. CDR1 is SGHTA and CDR2 is FQGNSA in the germline V gene. This CDR3 has 13 amino acids. Trimming took 5 bases from V and 1 from J, leaving 7 bases between them. Here the CDR3 reads CASSPRRTDTQYF. The CDR3 coding sequence is TGTGCCAGCAGCCCTCGTCGCACAGATACGCAGTATTTT.

This clonotype was seen a few times. The rearrangement links TRBV4-2 to TRBJ2-1; D not resolved. The CDR3 length is 13 residues. CDR1 LGHNA and CDR2 YNFKEQ come from the germline V gene. Trimming took off 1 base at V and 7 bases at J, with 8 bases between the two ends. The CDR3 sequence is CASSQGRLNEQFF. In DNA, the CDR3 is TGTGCCAGCAGCCAAGGCAGGCTTAATGAGCAGTTCTTC.

This clonotype was recorded a few times. The CDR3 DNA sequence: TGTGCCAGCAGTTACTCGCCAAGGGAGACTGAAGCTTTCTTT. Protein: CASSYSPRETEAFF. The J gene is TRBJ1-1, the V gene TRBV6-5; D gene uncertain. The CDR3 length is 14 residues. CDR1 is MNHEY, CDR2 SVGAGI, per germline. Trimming left V 0 bases short and J 5 bases short, with 10 bases between.

This chain joins TRBV12-3 or TRBV12-4 and TRBJ2-2; D remains ambiguous. Trimming stripped 5 bases from V and 4 bases from J, with 8 bases between. The CDR3 has 13 residues. Here the CDR3 DNA reads TGTGCCAGCAGTCCCAGACCCACCGGGGAGCTGTTTTTT. It is translated as CASSPRPTGELFF.

J is TRBJ2-7 and V is TRBV7-2, with D perhaps TRBD1 (6 bases). This CDR3 comprises 15 residues. V was cut by 6 bases and J by 2 bases, with 17 bases left in between. CDR1 and CDR2 (germline): SGHTA, FQGNSA. CDR3 sequence: CASSPPPGQTYEQYF. CDR3 DNA sequence: TGTGCCAGCAGTCCACCCCCTGGACAGACCTACGAGCAGTACTTC.

This clonotype was seen a handful of times. The chain has TRBV24-1 and TRBJ2-6; D is tentatively TRBD1 or TRBD2 (5 bases each). V lost 3 bases to trimming and J lost 0 bases, with 11 bases between them. Germline values: CDR1 KGHDR, CDR2 SFDVKD. CDR3 length: 17 residues. The CDR3 protein is CATSDTPGSSGANVLTF. The CDR3 DNA sequence: TGTGCCACCAGTGATACCCCAGGGAGCTCTGGGGCCAACGTCCTGACTTTC.

The chain employs TRBV20-1 and TRBJ2-2, with TRBD2 as a possible D gene (5 bases). Trimming shortened V by 7 bases and J by 0 bases, and 21 bases separated the two germline ends. Germline values: CDR1 DFQATT, CDR2 SNEGSKA (reference sequence). This CDR3 contains 17 residues. DNA for the CDR3: TGCAGTGTTCCCGGACTGCTTCGGGCTTCGAACACCGGGGAGCTGTTTTTT. It codes for CSVPGLLRASNTGELFF.

This clonotype occurred a few times. This CDR3 reads CASSAGPQETQYF. The CDR3 coding sequence is TGTGCCAGCAGTGCGGGGCCGCAAGAGACCCAGTACTTC. The chain links TRBV9 to TRBJ2-5, with a tentative D call TRBD2 (6 bases). From germline, CDR1 is SGDLS and CDR2 YYNGEE. CDR3 length: 13 amino acids. V shed 5 bases and J shed 2 bases, with 10 bases lying between them. The full variable domain, completed using reference TRBV9 and TRBJ2-5, is DSGVTQTPKHLITATGQRVTLRCSPRSGDLSVYWYQQSLDQGLQFLIQYYNGEERAKGNILERFSAQQFPDLHSELNLSSLELGDSALYFCASSAGPQETQYFGPGTRLLVL.